This T cell receptor beta chain was sequenced during a study of CXCR3-negative and CXCR3-positive naive CD8 T cells. General study results and limits: Fresh PBMCs went into most assays, and CXCR3 expression partly declined after cryopreservation. Relative to memory CD8+ cells, whose diversity was much lower, both naive subsets had comparably high diversity. CXCR3-positive naive cells carried more hydrophobic TRB CDR3s than CXCR3-negative ones.

With respect to this clonotype: Its cognate antigen is unknown.

cDNA libraries for TRB were generated by 5' RACE incorporating UMI labels. From the 5' RACE reads, TCRdb lists one entry per CDR3 protein and no DNA. The sample includes roughly 99,000 distinct CDR3 sequences. This TCR came from a human donor in good health. Some clones in this sample may be carry-over from other donors' samples. Sequencing used naive CXCR3+ CD8+ T cells from blood. Subset reported: CD45RO-CCR7+CD27+CD95- naive CD8+ T cells expressing CXCR3 (TNR3+).

CDR3 amino acids: CASRGGHRLLGDNEQFF. V usage is TRBV7-9 and J usage is TRBJ2-1; TCRdb's D gene call, TRBD1, goes unchecked for lack of DNA. There are 17 residues in the CDR3. The germline CDR1 and CDR2 sequences are SEHNR and FQNEAQ (reference sequence). Variable domain in full (rest from reference TRBV7-9 and TRBJ2-1): DTGVSQNPRHKITKRGQNVTFRCDPISEHNRLYWYRQTLGQGPEFLTYFQNEAQLEKSRLLSDRFSAERPKGSFSTLEIQRTEQGDSAMYLCASRGGHRLLGDNEQFFGPGTRLTVL.